These 13 T cell receptor beta chains share one sample of origin, sequenced in a study of Tregs in tolerant kidney transplant recipients (dated by TCRdb to between 2017 and 2020). Libraries were prepared through the immunoSEQ multiplex PCR assay. This is the immuneACCESS table as TCRdb keeps it, with only in-frame sequences that have V and J called. A part of the clones is gone; compared with another copy, unresolved V genes explain less than half, and the rest is unexplained. This sample holds around 230,000 clones; 65% to 85% were observed only once. The top ten clonotypes cover less than 0.75% of the sample. The sequencing input was CD4+ T cells from blood. The receptors stem from a human donor in good health.

This chain links TRBV30 with TRBJ2-1, with D uncertain. Germline loops: CDR1 GTSNPN, CDR2 SVGIG (reference sequence). V was cut by 2 bases and J by 8 bases, with 10 bases left in between. This CDR3 region has 12 residues. The CDR3 here is CAWSLQWHEQFF. The CDR3 DNA reads as TGTGCCTGGAGTTTACAGTGGCATGAGCAGTTCTTC.

The rearrangement uses TRBV9 and TRBJ2-7, with D possibly TRBD1 on 5 matching bases. With 4 bases removed from V and 2 bases from J, the gap between germline ends came to 16 bases. The germline V gene encodes CDR1 SGDLS and CDR2 YYNGEE. The CDR3 loop spans 15 amino acids. The CDR3 nucleotides are TGTGCCAGCAGCCTTCGATCGACAGAAACCTACGAGCAGTACTTC. It yields the protein CASSLRSTETYEQYF.

J is TRBJ2-3 and V is TRBV5-6; the D is unclear. The CDR3 runs to 14 residues. Germline V gene lookup returns CDR1 SGHDT and CDR2 YYEEEE. Trimming removed 2 bases from V and 1 base from J, with 8 bases in between. CDR3 sequence (DNA): TGTGCCAGCAGCTTTTCTCCGCGCACAGATACGCAGTATTTT. Translation gives CASSFSPRTDTQYF.

V gene TRBV11-1 combines with J gene TRBJ1-1, with 7 bases lining up with TRBD1. V was pared by 4 bases and J by 1 base, with 3 bases of the junction left unmatched. There are 14 residues in the CDR3. Per germline, CDR1 SGHAT and CDR2 FQDESV (reference sequence). This CDR3 reads CASSWGQRNTEAFF. The CDR3 DNA sequence: TGTGCCAGCAGCTGGGGACAGAGGAACACTGAAGCTTTCTTT.

The chain has TRBV28 and TRBJ2-3; TRBD2 matches 11 bases. This CDR3 has 14 residues. Germline V CDR1 and CDR2: MDHEN, SYDVKM. The V and J ends lost 7 bases and 6 bases, in that order; junction bases with no gene match: 6. CDR3: CASITSGGQDTQYF. As DNA, the CDR3 is TGTGCCAGCATTACTAGCGGGGGACAGGATACGCAGTATTTT.

V and J are TRBV19 and TRBJ2-2, with D possibly matching TRBD1 (5 bases). Germline loops: CDR1 LNHDA, CDR2 SQIVND (reference sequence). Between the trimmed V and J ends, which lost 5 bases and 2 bases, there was a span of 12 bases. CDR3 length equals 15 residues. CDR3 loop: CASSPRTLNTGELFF. In nucleotides, the CDR3 is TGTGCCAGTAGTCCGCGGACACTAAACACCGGGGAGCTGTTTTTT. Full variable domain (remainder filled in from reference TRBV19 and TRBJ2-2): DGGITQSPKYLFRKEGQNVTLSCEQNLNHDAMYWYRQDPGQGLRLIYYSQIVNDFQKGDIAEGYSVSREKKESFPLTVTSAQKNPTAFYLCASSPRTLNTGELFFGEGSRLTVL.

The chain links TRBV15 to TRBJ2-3; a weak D match, TRBD2 (6 bases). The CDR3 covers 14 residues. Germline CDR1 and CDR2: LNHNV and YYDKDF (reference sequence). V lost 4 bases to trimming and J lost 4 bases, with 12 bases between them. CDR3 loop: CATSTRLEADTQYF. Written as DNA, the CDR3 is TGTGCCACCAGCACAAGACTAGAGGCAGATACGCAGTATTTT.

The rearrangement links TRBV5-5 to TRBJ2-6; TRBD2 aligns across 7 bases. The V and J ends lost 4 bases and 6 bases, in that order; junction bases with no gene match: 7. CDR1 SGHKS and CDR2 YYEKEE come from the germline V gene (reference sequence). The CDR3 extends over 15 amino acids. CDR3: CASSRSLAEANVLTF. The CDR3 nucleotides read TGTGCCAGCAGCCGTTCCCTAGCGGAGGCCAACGTCCTGACTTTC.

V gene TRBV30 combines with J gene TRBJ2-7; unclear D gene. Trimming took off 5 bases at V and 0 bases at J, with 11 bases between the two ends. The germline V gene has CDR1 GTSNPN and CDR2 SVGIG (reference sequence). The CDR3 loop spans 13 amino acids. CDR3 DNA sequence: TGTGCCTGGTTCTCGAGGAACTCCTACGAGCAGTACTTC. Protein: CAWFSRNSYEQYF.

A word on this clone: Other DNA sequences in the same sample also yield this CDR3. The genes are TRBV6-6 and TRBJ1-1; 8 bases match TRBD1. Germline V gene data show CDR1 as MNHNY and CDR2 as SVGAGI (reference sequence). Germline trimming cut 4 bases from V and 1 base from J; bases unmatched to any gene: 2. There are 14 residues in the CDR3. CDR3 in amino acids: CASSLDRGNTEAFF. The CDR3 DNA reads TGTGCCAGCAGTTTAGACAGGGGGAACACTGAAGCTTTCTTT.

The chain carries TRBV19 and TRBJ2-1; no reliable D call. Per germline, CDR1 LNHDA and CDR2 SQIVND (reference sequence). The V end was cut by 5 bases, the J end by 1 base, with 0 bases between. The CDR3 is made up of 11 amino acids. CDR3 coding DNA: TGTGCCAGTAGTTCCTACAATGAGCAGTTCTTC. Translating it yields CASSSYNEQFF.

This chain uses TRBV6-5 with TRBJ2-7; TRBD1 matches at 9 bases. The germline gives CDR1 MNHEY, CDR2 SVGAGI. The ends lost 6 bases at V and 2 bases at J; junction bases unmatched: 5. This CDR3 is 14 amino acids long. The CDR3 here is CASRHTGGTYEQYF. The CDR3 DNA is TGTGCCAGCAGACATACAGGGGGCACCTACGAGCAGTACTTC.

This chain uses TRBV27 with TRBJ2-2; D gene uncertain. Trimming pared 0 bases from V and 5 bases from J, leaving 7 bases between. Germline V gene data show CDR1 as MNHEY and CDR2 as SMNVEV (reference sequence). The CDR3 totals 14 residues. CDR3 bases: TGTGCCAGCAGTTTATCAGTGGGGACCGGGGAGCTGTTTTTT. It codes for CASSLSVGTGELFF.